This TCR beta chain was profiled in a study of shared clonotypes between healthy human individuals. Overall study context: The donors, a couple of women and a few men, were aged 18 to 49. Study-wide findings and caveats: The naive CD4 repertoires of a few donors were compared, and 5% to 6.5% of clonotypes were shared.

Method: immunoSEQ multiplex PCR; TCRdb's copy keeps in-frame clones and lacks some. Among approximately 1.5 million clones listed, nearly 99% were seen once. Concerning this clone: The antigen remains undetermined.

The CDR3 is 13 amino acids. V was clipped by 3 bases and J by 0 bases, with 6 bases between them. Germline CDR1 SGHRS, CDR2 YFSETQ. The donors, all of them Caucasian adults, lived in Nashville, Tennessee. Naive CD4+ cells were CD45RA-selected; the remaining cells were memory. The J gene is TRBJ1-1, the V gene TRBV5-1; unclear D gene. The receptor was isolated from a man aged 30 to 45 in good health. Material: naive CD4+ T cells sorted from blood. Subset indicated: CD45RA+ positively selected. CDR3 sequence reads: CASSYSMNTEAFF. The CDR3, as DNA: TGCGCCAGCAGCTATAGTATGAACACTGAAGCTTTCTTT.